This T cell receptor beta chain was identified in a study of siplizumab effects on memory and regulatory T cells. The V end lost 0 bases, the J end lost 0 bases, and 9 bases lay between the germline ends. Germline lookup yields CDR1 SGHKS and CDR2 YYEKEE (reference sequence). CDR3 length: 15 amino acids. Study-level points and caveats: Naive T cells looked more diverse than memory cells and looked like major alloresponse contributors. About 80-96% of proliferating CD4+ or CD8+ clones had no assignable naive or memory phenotype. Fewer alloreactive sequences mapped to unstimulated CD4+ memory cells under siplizumab. Treg-derived clones made up an average of roughly 66% of mappable alloreactive CD4+ clones with siplizumab and under 35% in controls.

Of note for this clone: Its antigen is unknown.

Sequencing used immunoSEQ multiplex PCR; TCRdb keeps in-frame clones, though not all of them. The table shows around 87,000 clones, with just under 90% occurring only once. The sequence derives from a human donor in good health. The specimen was CD4+ T cells sorted from blood. The V gene is TRBV5-5, the J gene TRBJ1-2, with D unclear. The CDR3 DNA reads TGTGCCAGCAGCTTGGATGGGTTCCCTAACTATGGCTACACCTTC. Residues: CASSLDGFPNYGYTF.